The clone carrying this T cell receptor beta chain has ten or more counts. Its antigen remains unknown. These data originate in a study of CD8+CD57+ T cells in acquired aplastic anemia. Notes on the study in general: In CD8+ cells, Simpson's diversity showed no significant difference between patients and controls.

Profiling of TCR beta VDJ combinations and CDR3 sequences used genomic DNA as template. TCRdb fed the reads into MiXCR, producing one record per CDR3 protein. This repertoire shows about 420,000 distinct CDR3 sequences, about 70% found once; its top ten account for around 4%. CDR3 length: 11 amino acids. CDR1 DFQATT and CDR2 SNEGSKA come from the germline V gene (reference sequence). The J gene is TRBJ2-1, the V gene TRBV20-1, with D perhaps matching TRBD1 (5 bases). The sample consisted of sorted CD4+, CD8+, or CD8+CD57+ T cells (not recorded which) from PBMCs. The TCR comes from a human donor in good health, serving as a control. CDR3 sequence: CTCSQGDKQFF. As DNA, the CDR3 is TGCACTTGTAGCCAGGGCGATAAGCAGTTCTTC.